This T cell receptor beta chain was identified in a study of T cell responses to AZD1222 COVID-19 vaccine. Whole-study results and caveats: Donor demographics were predominantly white British with a female majority; clonal diversity may be underestimated. An increase in Spike-specific TCR breadth and depth was observed after two AZD1222 doses. Baseline seropositives among AZD1222 recipients totaled only five to seven.

Here immunoSEQ multiplex PCR was the method, and the copy in TCRdb shows in-frame clones only, minus some. The data hold about 110,000 clones, with around 87% observed a single time. Second-dose schedules of about 4 or about 12 weeks were combined. Germline CDR1 is SGHKS and CDR2 is YYEKEE (reference sequence). The CDR3 is 16 amino acids. Deletions cut 0 bases from V and 5 bases from J, with 14 bases between. As to this clone: No antigen is known for it.

This receptor was taken from an adult who received the AZD1222 COVID-19 vaccine. Sequencing was performed on peripheral blood, taken 28 days after the second AZD1222 dose. This sequence joins TRBV5-5 and TRBJ2-2; D may be TRBD1 (6 bases). CDR3 in DNA: TGTGCCAGCAGCTTGGACAGGGTCATTGTGACCGGGGAGCTGTTTTTT. Its protein product is CASSLDRVIVTGELFF.